The T cell receptor beta chain described here comes from a study of T cell repertoires in cytomegalovirus infection. Findings of the study overall: Across the ex vivo response, the dominant clonotypes were HLA-C-restricted CMV-specific TCR beta clonotypes.

TCRdb processed the reads anew with MiXCR; each CDR3 protein has one entry. The sample carries under 200,000 distinct CDR3 sequences, roughly 9.8% recorded once. The V segment lost 3 bases and the J segment 1 base; nucleotides outside the gene matches: 5. From germline, CDR1 is LGHNA and CDR2 YSLEER. This CDR3 region has 17 residues. This clonotype showed up many times. Its antigen is still unknown. Input material: PBMCs. The TCR originated in a human donor in good health (CMV status not recorded). Some clones in this sample may be carry-over from other donors' samples. V gene TRBV4-3 combines with J gene TRBJ2-1; 11 nucleotides line up with TRBD2. CDR3 sequence: CASSQTGTSGSYNEQFF. CDR3 coding DNA: TGCGCCAGCAGCCAGACCGGGACTAGCGGATCCTACAATGAGCAGTTCTTC.